Included here is one T cell receptor beta chain sequence, with context. In the authors' workflow: Cell counts per sample came from amplifying reference gene primers. TCRdb's copy holds only in-frame clones and misses some; the assay was immunoSEQ multiplex PCR. From that table come the V and J calls and clone size; the DNA was used to work out D and trimming. The sample has roughly 260,000 clones, over 75% seen once. This sample was taken from a study of blood T cell repertoires in COVID-19. For the study at large: The United States, Italy and Spain provided the acute and convalescent COVID-19 samples.

The ends lost 5 bases at V and 3 bases at J; junction bases unmatched: 6. The CDR3 has 14 amino acids. Germline V gives CDR1 MNHEY, CDR2 SMNVEV (reference sequence). This sequence originates from a woman in her forties or fifties with acute or convalescent COVID-19. This chain links TRBV27 with TRBJ2-5; 7 positions match TRBD1. The sequenced material came from peripheral blood. CDR3 sequence: CASSPRDSKETQYF. The CDR3 DNA follows: TGTGCCAGCAGTCCCCGGGACAGTAAAGAGACCCAGTACTTC.